The TCR beta chain described here comes from a study of blood T cell repertoires in COVID-19 (TCRdb year 2020). At the level of the whole study: Collaborator samples came from the United States, Italy and Spain and covered acute and convalescent phases of COVID-19. The repertoires were made available in a free public database intended to serve as a resource for research on the immune response to SARS-CoV-2. The prospective study material was composed of cDNA or gDNA derived from T cells, B-cell-depleted T cells, or PBMCs. The samples were drawn from the first 160 participants of the ongoing ImmuneRACE study and from 950 to 1,500 subjects provided by 6 global collaborators. Where available, HLA class I and class II types were taken from metadata supplied by the sample provider and were not determined by assay-based typing. Subjects who had been exposed to COVID-19, were actively infected with it, or had recovered from it provided the deeply sampled blood TCRbeta repertoires that made up the dataset. A de-identified subject ID, COVID-19 status, age in years and sex were almost always included in the sample metadata. Overall results and qualifications from the work: How much clinical and demographic metadata was included differed by source and by participant, and the metadata was provided uncurated.

Whole blood was collected in K2EDTA tubes by collaborating institutions according to the institutions' own protocols. For TCRbeta analysis, collaborators shipped samples in one of three forms: frozen whole blood, isolated PBMCs, or DNA extracted from either of those sample types. Counted from cysteine to phenylalanine, this CDR3 has 15 amino acids. The kept DNA is CDR3 alone, 45 bases in frame from the first base. The V and J ends are trimmed by 2 bases and 3 bases, leaving 11 bases between them. CDR1 and CDR2, per the germline V gene, are SGHAT and FQNNGV. As for this clone: The specificity of this receptor is unknown. Per-base quality was not reported, and no clone a single base away is much larger than it.

The immunoSEQ Assay, a bias-controlled multiplex PCR, was used to amplify TCRbeta CDR3 regions from genomic DNA. The original methods were these. Within the assay, amplification of reference gene primers was used to estimate how many nucleated cells each sample contained. Sequence reads were collapsed and filtered to measure the absolute abundance of every unique TCRbeta CDR3 rearrangement. For each sample, productive Simpson clonality was calculated as the square root of Simpson's diversity index across productive rearrangements. TCRdb mirrors the immuneACCESS table, restricted to in-frame sequences. Some clones are absent from its copies; in checked studies, under half trace to an unresolved V gene, and the reason for the others is unknown. V and J calls and clone size are as listed in that table; D and trimming were resolved from the DNA. The sample data list about 100,000 clones, and 91% of these were observed just once. The ten largest make up approximately 2% of the sample.

The rearranged segments are TRBV11-2 and TRBJ2-1, with a weak D call of TRBD2 (5 bases match). This TCR derives from a man in his fifties or sixties with active COVID-19. The source material was peripheral blood. This receptor has the CDR3 CASSLPAGIYNEQFF. The DNA sequence is given as TGTGCCAGCAGCTTACCGGCGGGTATCTACAATGAGCAGTTCTTC.